The clone carrying this T cell receptor beta chain showed up just a few times. Its antigen is not known. The source of the sample is a study of early T cells in non-severe SARS-CoV-2 infection. As for the study in general: The sequenced material was bulk RNA from unsorted whole blood, and its chains were unpaired. Notes on the study in general: Clonotype matching in VDJdb favored anti-spike CD8 responses and did not capture private and CD4 specificities.

Individual cDNA molecules each received unique molecular identifiers attached to them. One entry per CDR3 protein results from TCRdb running MiXCR on the 5' RACE reads. The sample comprises tens of thousands of distinct CDR3 sequences, approximately 13% of which are singletons, and 7.5% to 9% rests with the top ten. The CDR3 runs to 12 residues. In germline, CDR1 is SGHNT, CDR2 YYREEE (reference sequence). The V end lost 0 bases, the J end lost 7 bases, and 7 bases lay between the germline ends. The chain joins TRBV5-4 to TRBJ2-5; D not certain. The sample comprised whole blood. The receptor was isolated from an adult who was a healthcare worker with PCR-confirmed SARS-CoV-2 infection or an uninfected control (not recorded which). CDR3 sequence: CASSLAKGTQYF. CDR3 DNA: TGTGCCAGCAGCTTGGCCAAGGGGACCCAGTACTTC.